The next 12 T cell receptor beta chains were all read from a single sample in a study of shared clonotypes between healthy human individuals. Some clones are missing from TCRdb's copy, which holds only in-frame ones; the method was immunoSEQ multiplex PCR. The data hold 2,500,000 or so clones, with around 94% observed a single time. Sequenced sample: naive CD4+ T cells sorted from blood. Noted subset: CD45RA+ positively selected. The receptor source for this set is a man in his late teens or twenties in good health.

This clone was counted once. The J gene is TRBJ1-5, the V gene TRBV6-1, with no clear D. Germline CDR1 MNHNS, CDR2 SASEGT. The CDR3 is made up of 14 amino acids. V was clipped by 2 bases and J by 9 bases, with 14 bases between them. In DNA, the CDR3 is TGTGCCAGCAGTGAACCGCCCGTGTCCTGGCCCCAGCATTTT. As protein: CASSEPPVSWPQHF.

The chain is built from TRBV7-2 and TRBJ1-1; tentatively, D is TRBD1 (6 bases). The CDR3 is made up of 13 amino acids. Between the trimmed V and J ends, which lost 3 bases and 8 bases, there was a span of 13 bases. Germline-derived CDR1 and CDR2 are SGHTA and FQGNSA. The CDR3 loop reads CASSFGGAAEAFF. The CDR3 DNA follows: TGTGCCAGCAGCTTCGGGGGGGCTGCGGAAGCTTTCTTT. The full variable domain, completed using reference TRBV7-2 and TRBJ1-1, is GAGVSQSPSNKVTEKGKDVELRCDPISGHTALYWYRQSLGQGLEFLIYFQGNSAPDKSGLPSDRFSAERTGGSVSTLTIQRTQQEDSAVYLCASSFGGAAEAFFGQGTRLTVV.

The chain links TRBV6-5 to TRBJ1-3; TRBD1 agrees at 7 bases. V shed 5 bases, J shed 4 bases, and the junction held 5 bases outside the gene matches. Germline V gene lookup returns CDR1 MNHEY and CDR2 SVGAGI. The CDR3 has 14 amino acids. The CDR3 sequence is CASSRTGVGNTIYF. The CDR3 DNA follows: TGTGCCAGCAGTCGTACAGGGGTCGGAAACACCATATATTTT.

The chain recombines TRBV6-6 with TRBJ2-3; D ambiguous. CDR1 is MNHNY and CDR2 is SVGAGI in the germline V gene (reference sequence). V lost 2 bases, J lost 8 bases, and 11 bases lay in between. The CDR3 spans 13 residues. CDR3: CASSYALGGTQYF. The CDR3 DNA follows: TGTGCCAGCAGTTACGCATTGGGCGGTACGCAGTATTTT.

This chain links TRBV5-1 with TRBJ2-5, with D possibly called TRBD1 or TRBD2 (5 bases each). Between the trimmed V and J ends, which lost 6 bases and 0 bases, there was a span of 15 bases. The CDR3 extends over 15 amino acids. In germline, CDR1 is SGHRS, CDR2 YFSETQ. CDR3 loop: CASTLTWGNQETQYF. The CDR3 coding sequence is TGCGCCAGCACTCTAACCTGGGGGAACCAAGAGACCCAGTACTTC.

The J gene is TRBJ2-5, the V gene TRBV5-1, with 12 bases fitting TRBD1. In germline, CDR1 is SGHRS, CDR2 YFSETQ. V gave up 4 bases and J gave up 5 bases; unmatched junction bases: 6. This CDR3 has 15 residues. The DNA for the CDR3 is TGCGCCAGCAGCCAGGGACAGGGGGCTCGGGAGACCCAGTACTTC. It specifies CASSQGQGARETQYF.

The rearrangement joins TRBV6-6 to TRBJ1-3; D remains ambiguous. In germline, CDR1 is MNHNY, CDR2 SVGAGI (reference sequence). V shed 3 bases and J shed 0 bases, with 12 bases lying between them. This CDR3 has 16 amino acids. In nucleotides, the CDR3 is TGTGCCAGCAGTTATTCGGGTCCTAGCTCTGGAAACACCATATATTTT. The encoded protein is CASSYSGPSSGNTIYF.

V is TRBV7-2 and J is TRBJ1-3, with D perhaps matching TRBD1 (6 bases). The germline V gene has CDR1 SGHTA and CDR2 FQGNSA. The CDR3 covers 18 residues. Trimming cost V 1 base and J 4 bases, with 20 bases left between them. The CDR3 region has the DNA TGTGCCAGCAGCTTAGTCATCATAGGGGGGCTCTCCGGAAACACCATATATTTT. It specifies CASSLVIIGGLSGNTIYF.

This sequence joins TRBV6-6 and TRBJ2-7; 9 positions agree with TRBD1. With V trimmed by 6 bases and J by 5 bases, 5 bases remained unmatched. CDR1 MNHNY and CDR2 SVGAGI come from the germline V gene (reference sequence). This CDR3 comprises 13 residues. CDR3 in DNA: TGTGCCAGCAGAACAGGGGGCTGGGACGAGCAGTACTTC. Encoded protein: CASRTGGWDEQYF.

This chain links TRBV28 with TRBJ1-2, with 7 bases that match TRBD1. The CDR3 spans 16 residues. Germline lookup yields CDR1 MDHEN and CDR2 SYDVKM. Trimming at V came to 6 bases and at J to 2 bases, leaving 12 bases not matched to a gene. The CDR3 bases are TGTGCCAGCAGCAGACACACAGGGGTTGGGAACTATGGCTACACCTTC. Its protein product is CASSRHTGVGNYGYTF.

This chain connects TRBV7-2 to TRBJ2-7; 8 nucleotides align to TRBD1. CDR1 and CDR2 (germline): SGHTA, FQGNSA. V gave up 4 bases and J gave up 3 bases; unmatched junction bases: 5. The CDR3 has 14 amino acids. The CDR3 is CASSSVQGVYEQYF. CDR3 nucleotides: TGTGCCAGCAGCTCCGTACAGGGGGTCTACGAGCAGTACTTC.

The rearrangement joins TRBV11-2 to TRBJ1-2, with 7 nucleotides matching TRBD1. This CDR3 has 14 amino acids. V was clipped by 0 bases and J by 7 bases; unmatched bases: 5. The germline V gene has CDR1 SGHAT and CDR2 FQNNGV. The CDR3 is CASSLEIQGFGYTF. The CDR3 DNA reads TGTGCCAGCAGCTTAGAGATACAGGGGTTTGGCTACACCTTC.